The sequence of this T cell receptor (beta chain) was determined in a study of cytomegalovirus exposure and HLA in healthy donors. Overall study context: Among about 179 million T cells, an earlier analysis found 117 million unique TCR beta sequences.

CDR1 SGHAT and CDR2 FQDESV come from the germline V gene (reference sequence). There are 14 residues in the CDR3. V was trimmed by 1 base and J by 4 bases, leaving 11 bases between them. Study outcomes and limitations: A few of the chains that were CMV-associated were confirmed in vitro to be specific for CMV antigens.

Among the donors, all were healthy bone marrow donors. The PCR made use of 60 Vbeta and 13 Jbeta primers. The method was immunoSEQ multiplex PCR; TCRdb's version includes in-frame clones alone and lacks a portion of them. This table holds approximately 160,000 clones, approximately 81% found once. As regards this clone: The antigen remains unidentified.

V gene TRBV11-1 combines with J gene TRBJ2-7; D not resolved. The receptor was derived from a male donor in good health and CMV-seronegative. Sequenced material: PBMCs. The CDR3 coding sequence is TGTGCCAGCAGCTTAGGTGCCGCGTCGTACGAGCAGTACTTC. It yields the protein CASSLGAASYEQYF.